The 16 T cell receptor beta chains below all came from one sample that was sequenced in a study of blood T cells in healthy people across ages. Primed by a sample-barcoded 5' primer and a J-beta primer mix, a second PCR proceeded for about 6 to 11 cycles. TCRdb re-derived calls from the 5' RACE reads in MiXCR, one entry per CDR3 protein. The repertoire has about 580,000 distinct CDR3 sequences, roughly 48% of them found once; the top ten carry 20% to 25%. The sample comprised blood. Source of these receptors: an elderly man in good health.

This clonotype was detected ten times or more. The chain is built from TRBV6-5 and TRBJ2-3; 11 bases match TRBD2. CDR1 is MNHEY, CDR2 SVGAGI, per germline. This CDR3 spans 14 amino acids. Unmatched junction bases numbered 6, after V lost 7 bases and J lost 6 bases. CDR3 sequence: CASKGGLAADTQYF. Here the CDR3 DNA reads TGTGCCAGCAAGGGGGGACTAGCGGCCGATACGCAGTATTTT.

This chain joins TRBV29-1 and TRBJ2-7, with D uncertain. Trimming stripped 1 base from V and 1 base from J, with 5 bases between. This CDR3 spans 12 amino acids. CDR1 SQVTM and CDR2 ANQGSEA come from the germline V gene. In DNA, the CDR3 is TGCAGCGTTGAAGGGCTGTCCTACGAGCAGTACTTC. It is translated as CSVEGLSYEQYF.

The chain is built from TRBV11-2 and TRBJ2-3; possibly TRBD2 for D (6 bases). The V end lost 1 base, the J end lost 4 bases, and 12 bases lay between the germline ends. The germline CDR1 and CDR2 sequences are SGHAT and FQNNGV. The CDR3 is 15 amino acids. The CDR3 is CASSLVASVADTQYF. The CDR3 DNA reads TGTGCCAGCAGCTTAGTGGCTAGCGTCGCAGATACGCAGTATTTT.

The rearrangement joins TRBV28 to TRBJ2-7, with 8 positions matching TRBD1. The closer fit of TRBJ2-5 to the DNA end suggests the J call may be wrong. This CDR3 spans 15 amino acids. The V gene's germline CDR1 is MDHEN and CDR2 SYDVKM. CDR3 sequence reads: CASRRPTGGRETQYF. CDR3 nucleotides: TGTGCCAGCAGACGCCCCACAGGGGGACGGGAGACCCAGTACTTC.

The V and J genes are TRBV20-1 and TRBJ2-1, with D perhaps TRBD1 or TRBD2 (5 bases each). Germline V gene sequence: CDR1 DFQATT, CDR2 SNEGSKA (reference sequence). V was shortened by 6 bases and J by 4 bases, with 22 bases between the two germline ends. CDR3 length equals 16 residues. The CDR3 protein is CSARKPGTNLYNEQFF. CDR3 nucleotides: TGCAGTGCCAGAAAGCCCGGGACCAACCTATACAATGAGCAGTTCTTC.

V usage is TRBV5-1 and J usage is TRBJ2-5; TRBD2 matches at 8 bases. Germline values: CDR1 SGHRS, CDR2 YFSETQ. The CDR3 contains 14 residues. V trimming: 6 bases; J trimming: 2 bases; junction bases outside the gene matches: 6. CDR3 in DNA: TGCGCCAGCACCTTCACTAGCGGACAAGAGACCCAGTACTTC. This gives the protein CASTFTSGQETQYF.

This clonotype was counted a single time. The rearrangement uses TRBV12-3 or TRBV12-4 and TRBJ2-5; D unresolved. This CDR3 spans 15 amino acids. The germline V and J ends were trimmed by 8 bases and 0 bases, with 16 bases remaining between them. CDR3 DNA: TGTGCCAGCTCCCCTCCGGATTGGTACCAAGAGACCCAGTACTTC. It yields the protein CASSPPDWYQETQYF.

This clonotype was observed at least ten times. The genes are TRBV6-6 and TRBJ2-7, with D hard to call. The CDR3 runs to 12 residues. Between the trimmed V and J ends, which lost 6 bases and 6 bases, there was a span of 12 bases. Germline assignment: CDR1 MNHNY and CDR2 SVGAGI (reference sequence). CDR3 DNA sequence: TGTGCCAGCAGGCGACGTGGCAGCGAGCAGTACTTC. It yields the protein CASRRRGSEQYF.

The chain uses TRBV6-6 and TRBJ2-3, with 9 bases aligning to TRBD2. CDR3 size: 17 residues. V dropped 8 bases and J dropped 0; count of bases not matched to a gene: 12. The germline V gene encodes CDR1 MNHNY and CDR2 SVGAGI (reference sequence). The CDR3 DNA is TGTGCCAGCTCCAAGACTTTGACTAGCGGTAGCACAGATACGCAGTATTTT. Residues: CASSKTLTSGSTDTQYF.

J is TRBJ2-4 and V is TRBV2; unclear D gene. The closer fit of TRBJ2-7 to the DNA end suggests the J call may be wrong. The CDR3 spans 13 residues. The germline V gene has CDR1 SNHLY and CDR2 FYNNEI. Here the CDR3 DNA reads TGTGCCAGCAGGAGTAAACCAACCTACGAGCAGTACTTC. Its translation is CASRSKPTYEQYF.

Only a few counts were recorded for this clonotype. The CDR3 here is CASTRRGRETQYF. The CDR3 region has the DNA TGTGCCAGCACCCGGCGGGGTCGGGAGACCCAGTACTTC. J is TRBJ2-5 and V is TRBV3-1; D perhaps matches TRBD2 (6 bases). The CDR3 totals 13 residues. Germline CDR1 and CDR2: LGHDT and YNNKEL (reference sequence). Trimming left V 7 bases short and J 5 bases short, with 14 bases between.

The rearrangement links TRBV7-2 to TRBJ2-7; D not certain. The V end lost 4 bases, the J end lost 2 bases, and 9 bases lay between the germline ends. This CDR3 region has 13 residues. From germline, CDR1 is SGHTA and CDR2 FQGNSA. CDR3 in DNA: TGTGCCAGCAGCTGTGACCGTGCCTACGAGCAGTACTTC. Amino acids: CASSCDRAYEQYF.

Points on this clonotype: One junction end does not reproduce the germline sequence, and a read error may be involved. The gene calls are TRBV24-1 and TRBJ2-3; D is undetermined. Germline V gene sequence: CDR1 KGHDR, CDR2 SFDVKD. The CDR3 totals 17 residues. For the CDR3, the DNA is TGTGCCACCAGCGATTTACCGGGTGGTGGGATCACAGATACGCAGTATTTT. This sequence encodes CATSDLPGGGITDTQYF.

V is TRBV6-2 or TRBV6-3 and J is TRBJ2-1, with D perhaps TRBD1 (6 bases). Germline V gives CDR1 MNHEY, CDR2 SVGEGT. Trimming left V 6 bases short and J 2 bases short, with 17 bases between. This CDR3 is 16 amino acids long. The CDR3 region has the DNA TGTGCCAGCAGGGGACATGAGGGAGAGGCCTACAATGAGCAGTTCTTC. Encoded protein: CASRGHEGEAYNEQFF.

This clonotype was seen ten or more times. The genes are TRBV6-5 and TRBJ1-4; unclear D gene. Deletions cut 7 bases from V and 7 bases from J, with 13 bases between. Germline V gives CDR1 MNHEY, CDR2 SVGAGI. The CDR3 has 13 residues. The CDR3 DNA follows: TGTGCCAGCAAGAGGCAGGAGGGTGAAAAACTGTTTTTT. Encoded protein: CASKRQEGEKLFF.

The gene calls are TRBV7-2 and TRBJ1-6; 7 nucleotides align to TRBD1. CDR3 length: 17 amino acids. The V segment lost 5 bases and the J segment 3 bases; nucleotides outside the gene matches: 10. Germline-derived CDR1 and CDR2 are SGHTA and FQGNSA. The CDR3 bases are TGTGCCAGCAGCCCCATCCCCGACAGGGACTATAATTCACCCCTCCACTTT. Its translation: CASSPIPDRDYNSPLHF.